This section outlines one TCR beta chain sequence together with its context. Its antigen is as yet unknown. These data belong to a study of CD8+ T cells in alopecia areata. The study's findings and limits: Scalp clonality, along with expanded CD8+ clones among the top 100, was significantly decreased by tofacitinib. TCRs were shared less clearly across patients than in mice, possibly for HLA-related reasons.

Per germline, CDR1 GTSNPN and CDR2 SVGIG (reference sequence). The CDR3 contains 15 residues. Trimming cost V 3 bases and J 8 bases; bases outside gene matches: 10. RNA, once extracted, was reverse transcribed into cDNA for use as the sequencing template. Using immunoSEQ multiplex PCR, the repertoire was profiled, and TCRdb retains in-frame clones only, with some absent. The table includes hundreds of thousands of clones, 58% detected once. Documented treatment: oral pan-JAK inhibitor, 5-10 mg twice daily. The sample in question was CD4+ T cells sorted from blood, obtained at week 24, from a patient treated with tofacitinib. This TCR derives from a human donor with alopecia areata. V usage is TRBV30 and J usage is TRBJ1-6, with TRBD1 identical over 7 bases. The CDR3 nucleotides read TGTGCCTGGAGCGTAAGACAGGGAGGAGATTCACCCCTCCACTTT. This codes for CAWSVRQGGDSPLHF.